This TCR beta chain was observed in a study of cytotoxic CD8 clonotypes in ibrutinib-treated CLL. Genomic DNA for TCR beta libraries, approximately 2.1 micrograms, came from cryopreserved PBMCs. This CDR3 is 15 amino acids long. The V gene's germline CDR1 is MNHEY and CDR2 SVGAGI. The V and J ends lost 1 base and 2 bases, in that order; junction bases with no gene match: 4. TCRdb's copy holds only in-frame clones and misses some; the assay was immunoSEQ multiplex PCR. This repertoire shows roughly 130,000 clones, around 80% found once; its top ten account for more than 10%. The chain employs TRBV6-5 and TRBJ1-2, with 7 bases that match TRBD1. This TCR was sampled from a human donor with chronic lymphocytic leukemia. Sequenced material: PBMCs, taken after 12 months of ibrutinib treatment. The CDR3 DNA reads TGTGCCAGCAGTTACTGGGACAGAAAGAACTATGGCTACACCTTC. Protein sequence: CASSYWDRKNYGYTF.